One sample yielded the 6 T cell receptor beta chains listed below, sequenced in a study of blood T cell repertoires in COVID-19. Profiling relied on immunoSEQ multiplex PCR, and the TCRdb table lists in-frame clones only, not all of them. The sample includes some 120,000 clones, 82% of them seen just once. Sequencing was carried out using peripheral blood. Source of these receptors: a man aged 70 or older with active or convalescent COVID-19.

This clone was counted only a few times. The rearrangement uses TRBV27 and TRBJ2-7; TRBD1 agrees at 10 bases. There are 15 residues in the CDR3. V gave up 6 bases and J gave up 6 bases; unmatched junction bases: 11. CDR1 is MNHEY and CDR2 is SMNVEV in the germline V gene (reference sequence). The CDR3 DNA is TGTGCCAGCAGAAGAGGACAGGGGGGCCGTGGCGAGCAGTACTTC. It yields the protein CASRRGQGGRGEQYF.

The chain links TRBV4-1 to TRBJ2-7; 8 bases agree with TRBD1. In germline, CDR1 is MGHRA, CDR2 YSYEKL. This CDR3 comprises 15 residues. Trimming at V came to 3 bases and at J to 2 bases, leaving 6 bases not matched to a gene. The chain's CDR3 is CASSQITGGTYEQYF. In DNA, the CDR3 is TGCGCCAGCAGCCAGATTACAGGGGGGACCTACGAGCAGTACTTC.

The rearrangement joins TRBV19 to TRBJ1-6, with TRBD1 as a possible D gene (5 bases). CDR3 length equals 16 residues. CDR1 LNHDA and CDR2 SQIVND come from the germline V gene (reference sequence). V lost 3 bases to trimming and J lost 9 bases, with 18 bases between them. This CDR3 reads CASSMSSGQGLSPLHF. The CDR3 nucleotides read TGTGCCAGTAGTATGAGTAGCGGGCAGGGACTTTCACCCCTCCACTTT.

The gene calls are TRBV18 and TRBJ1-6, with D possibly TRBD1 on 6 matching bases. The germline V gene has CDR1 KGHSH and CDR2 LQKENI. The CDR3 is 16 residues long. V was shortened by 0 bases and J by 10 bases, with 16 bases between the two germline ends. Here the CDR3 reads CASSPPPGVEGSPLHF. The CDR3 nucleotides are TGTGCCAGCTCACCACCGCCAGGGGTAGAAGGGTCACCCCTCCACTTT.

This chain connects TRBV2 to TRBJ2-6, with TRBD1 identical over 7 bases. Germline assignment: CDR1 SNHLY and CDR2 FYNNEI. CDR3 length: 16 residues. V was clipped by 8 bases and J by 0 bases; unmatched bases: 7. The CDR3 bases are TGTGCCAGCCGACAGGGATCCTTCTCTGGGGCCAACGTCCTGACTTTC. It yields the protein CASRQGSFSGANVLTF.

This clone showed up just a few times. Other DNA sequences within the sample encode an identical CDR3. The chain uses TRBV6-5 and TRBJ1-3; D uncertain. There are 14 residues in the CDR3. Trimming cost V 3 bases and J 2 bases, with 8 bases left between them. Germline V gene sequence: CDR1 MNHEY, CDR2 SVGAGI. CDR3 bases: TGTGCCAGCAGTTATGAGGGAGCTGGAAACACCATATATTTT. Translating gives CASSYEGAGNTIYF.